This entry lists 25 T cell receptor beta chains sequenced from one sample in a study of T cell responses to AZD1222 COVID-19 vaccine. Sequencing was performed with immunoSEQ multiplex PCR; in TCRdb, only in-frame clones are kept and a portion is missing. Altogether about 150,000 clones are present, 90% being singletons, with the ten largest covering less than 6.5%. The sequences come from peripheral blood, collected 28 days after the second AZD1222 dose. The receptors were sampled from an adult who received the AZD1222 COVID-19 vaccine.

The chain carries TRBV6-6 and TRBJ2-7; unclear D gene. CDR3 length: 11 amino acids. Trimming removed 6 bases from V and 4 bases from J, with 7 bases in between. Germline CDR1 is MNHNY and CDR2 is SVGAGI (reference sequence). CDR3 sequence: CASSPYYEQYF. The CDR3 bases are TGTGCCAGCAGCCCTTATTACGAGCAGTACTTC.

This clone was counted a single time. V is TRBV20-1 and J is TRBJ1-2; TRBD1 is a possible D gene (6 bases). Germline V gives CDR1 DFQATT, CDR2 SNEGSKA (reference sequence). The CDR3 sequence is 10 residues long. V lost 5 bases and J 11 bases, leaving 12 bases between the germline ends. The chain's CDR3 is CSAGGRGYTF. The CDR3, as DNA: TGCAGTGCTGGGGGGCGGGGATACACCTTC.

CDR3 amino acids: CASSFGTPTYEQYF. CDR3 DNA sequence: TGTGCCAGCAGCTTCGGGACGCCGACCTACGAGCAGTACTTC. The gene calls are TRBV13 and TRBJ2-7; D tentatively reads TRBD1 or TRBD2 (5 bases each). CDR1 PRHDT and CDR2 FYEKMQ come from the germline V gene (reference sequence). The CDR3 is 14 residues long. Between the trimmed V and J ends, which lost 3 bases and 2 bases, there was a span of 11 bases.

The chain employs TRBV27 and TRBJ2-3; either TRBD1 or TRBD2 may fit D (6 bases each). CDR1 is MNHEY, CDR2 SMNVEV, per germline (reference sequence). Trimming pared 5 bases from V and 3 bases from J, leaving 18 bases between. There are 16 residues in the CDR3. This CDR3 reads CASSPRLARGTDTQYF. CDR3 sequence (DNA): TGTGCCAGCAGTCCGAGGCTAGCGAGGGGGACAGATACGCAGTATTTT.

This chain connects TRBV6-1 to TRBJ1-5; D is uncertain. Trimming pared 2 bases from V and 6 bases from J, leaving 8 bases between. CDR3 length equals 13 residues. Germline V gene data show CDR1 as MNHNS and CDR2 as SASEGT. The CDR3 nucleotides read TGTGCCAGCAGTGAACAGATCGCTCAGCCCCAGCATTTT. It is translated as CASSEQIAQPQHF.

The V call is TRBV30, the J call TRBJ2-1; TRBD2 aligns across 16 bases. The J segment lost 12 bases and the V segment lost 4 bases, leaving 9 bases of the junction unmatched. The CDR3 has 15 amino acids. Germline-derived CDR1 and CDR2 are GTSNPN and SVGIG (reference sequence). The CDR3: CAWTPKGLAGGVQFF. CDR3 sequence (DNA): TGTGCCTGGACCCCTAAGGGACTAGCGGGAGGGGTGCAGTTCTTC. The full variable domain, with the rest looked up from reference TRBV30 and TRBJ2-1, is SQTIHQWPATLVQPVGSPLSLECTVEGTSNPNLYWYRQAAGRGLQLLFYSVGIGQISSEVPQNLSASRPQDRQFILSSKKLLLSDSGFYLCAWTPKGLAGGVQFFGPGTRLTVL.

This clone was picked up one time. V is TRBV28 and J is TRBJ1-1; D ambiguous. This CDR3 is built from 15 residues. V lost 5 bases, J lost 0 bases, and 13 bases lay in between. Germline V gene data show CDR1 as MDHEN and CDR2 as SYDVKM. CDR3 loop: CASSPRLSMNTEAFF. For the CDR3, the DNA is TGTGCCAGCAGTCCAAGACTGAGCATGAACACTGAAGCTTTCTTT.

The genes are TRBV6-2 or TRBV6-3 and TRBJ2-7; D gene unclear. The CDR3 sequence is 15 residues long. The V gene's germline CDR1 is MNHEY and CDR2 SVGEGT. Trimming took off 5 bases at V and 0 bases at J, with 14 bases between the two ends. The CDR3 loop reads CASSLSSSLSYEQYF. The CDR3 DNA is TGTGCCAGCAGTCTCAGTTCCTCCCTCTCCTACGAGCAGTACTTC.

The chain is built from TRBV2 and TRBJ2-6; D is uncertain. Trimming stripped 7 bases from V and 0 bases from J, with 16 bases between. Germline V lookup: CDR1 SNHLY, CDR2 FYNNEI. The CDR3 loop spans 17 amino acids. The CDR3 loop reads CASKFGSTSSGANVLTF. For the CDR3, the DNA is TGTGCCAGCAAGTTTGGCAGCACAAGCTCTGGGGCCAACGTCCTGACTTTC.

The J gene is TRBJ2-5, the V gene TRBV18, with D possibly matching TRBD2 (5 bases). V gave up 9 bases and J gave up 3 bases, with 14 bases separating them. The CDR3 runs 13 residues. Germline values: CDR1 KGHSH, CDR2 LQKENI. Here the CDR3 reads CASYQSGEETQYF. CDR3 DNA: TGTGCCAGTTATCAATCCGGGGAAGAGACCCAGTACTTC.

The V call is TRBV7-2, the J call TRBJ1-2; a weak D match, TRBD1 (5 bases). Germline assignment: CDR1 SGHTA and CDR2 FQGNSA. The length of the CDR3 is 15 residues. V was clipped by 5 bases and J by 4 bases, with 17 bases between them. The CDR3 loop reads CASSPLQRGSYGYTF. CDR3 in DNA: TGTGCCAGCAGCCCCCTGCAAAGGGGCAGCTATGGCTACACCTTC. Looking up the rest from reference TRBV7-2 and TRBJ1-2 gives the full variable domain: GAGVSQSPSNKVTEKGKDVELRCDPISGHTALYWYRQSLGQGLEFLIYFQGNSAPDKSGLPSDRFSAERTGGSVSTLTIQRTQQEDSAVYLCASSPLQRGSYGYTFGSGTRLTVV.

The chain uses TRBV7-3 and TRBJ2-3, with D maybe TRBD2 (5 bases). V lost 5 bases and J 0 bases, leaving 18 bases between the germline ends. CDR3 length: 17 residues. Germline CDR1 and CDR2: SGHTA and FQGTGA. The CDR3 region is CASSPTSGSFSTDTQYF. The CDR3 DNA follows: TGTGCCAGCAGCCCTACCTCGGGGAGTTTTAGCACAGATACGCAGTATTTT.

This clone was picked up one time. V usage is TRBV5-1 and J usage is TRBJ1-1; perhaps TRBD1 as D (5 bases). Germline CDR1 reads SGHRS; CDR2 reads YFSETQ. V lost 4 bases and J lost 5, with 18 bases in between. This CDR3 comprises 15 residues. CDR3 loop: CASSRTGLGGTEAFF. In DNA form, the CDR3 reads TGCGCCAGCAGCCGCACAGGTTTGGGGGGGACTGAAGCTTTCTTT.

The chain carries TRBV4-2 and TRBJ2-3, with 8 bases aligning to TRBD2. V shed 4 bases, J shed 3 bases, and the junction held 9 bases outside the gene matches. The CDR3 has 16 residues. Germline CDR1 reads LGHNA; CDR2 reads YNFKEQ. The CDR3 spells CASSPFRGGRTDTQYF. The CDR3 DNA is TGTGCCAGCAGCCCTTTCCGGGGGGGCCGAACAGATACGCAGTATTTT.

The chain carries TRBV5-1 and TRBJ2-5; no definite D call. Trimming removed 0 bases from V and 1 base from J, with 7 bases in between. This CDR3 contains 14 residues. The germline V gene encodes CDR1 SGHRS and CDR2 YFSETQ. Here the CDR3 reads CASSLDSSQETQYF. For the CDR3, the DNA is TGCGCCAGCAGCTTGGACAGTAGCCAAGAGACCCAGTACTTC.

V and J are TRBV18 and TRBJ1-1; D is unclear. This CDR3 has 13 residues. In germline, CDR1 is KGHSH, CDR2 LQKENI. V gave up 4 bases and J gave up 4 bases, with 10 bases separating them. The CDR3 nucleotides read TGTGCCAGCTCACTCGACAAGCTCACTGAAGCTTTCTTT. Translating it yields CASSLDKLTEAFF.

V usage is TRBV5-4 and J usage is TRBJ2-7, with TRBD2 identical over 12 bases. The CDR3 has 15 amino acids. V lost 4 bases, J lost 2 bases, and 4 bases stayed unmatched. Per the germline V gene, CDR1 is SGHNT and CDR2 is YYREEE (reference sequence). CDR3 bases: TGTGCCAGCAGCCTTACTAGCGGGAGGACCTACGAGCAGTACTTC. This gives the protein CASSLTSGRTYEQYF. The full variable domain, completed using reference TRBV5-4 and TRBJ2-7, is ETGVTQSPTHLIKTRGQQVTLRCSSQSGHNTVSWYQQALGQGPQFIFQYYREEENGRGNFPPRFSGLQFPNYSSELNVNALELDDSALYLCASSLTSGRTYEQYFGPGTRLTVT.

The J gene is TRBJ1-2, the V gene TRBV6-5; maybe TRBD1 (6 bases). This CDR3 comprises 14 residues. Trimming stripped 6 bases from V and 4 bases from J, with 15 bases between. CDR1 is MNHEY, CDR2 SVGAGI, per germline. This CDR3 is CASRPTGLTYGYTF. Here the CDR3 DNA reads TGTGCCAGCAGGCCTACAGGGTTAACCTATGGCTACACCTTC.

V gene TRBV7-9 combines with J gene TRBJ1-2; 10 nucleotides match TRBD1. With V trimmed by 1 base and J by 5 bases, 7 bases remained unmatched. Germline V gene lookup returns CDR1 SEHNR and CDR2 FQNEAQ (reference sequence). CDR3 length: 16 amino acids. CDR3 sequence: CASSLGAGTGEYGYTF. The CDR3 nucleotides read TGTGCCAGCAGCTTAGGAGCCGGGACAGGGGAATATGGCTACACCTTC. Filled out from reference TRBV7-9 and TRBJ1-2, the complete variable domain reads DTGVSQNPRHKITKRGQNVTFRCDPISEHNRLYWYRQTLGQGPEFLTYFQNEAQLEKSRLLSDRFSAERPKGSFSTLEIQRTEQGDSAMYLCASSLGAGTGEYGYTFGSGTRLTVV.

The chain couples TRBV30 to TRBJ1-1; TRBD1 matches at 9 bases. V was pared by 5 bases and J by 1 base, with 5 bases of the junction left unmatched. The CDR3 loop spans 14 amino acids. The germline V gene encodes CDR1 GTSNPN and CDR2 SVGIG (reference sequence). The CDR3 is CAWAKGQGNTEAFF. Written as DNA, the CDR3 is TGTGCCTGGGCGAAGGGACAGGGGAACACTGAAGCTTTCTTT. Supplemented by reference TRBV30 and TRBJ1-1, the full variable domain reads SQTIHQWPATLVQPVGSPLSLECTVEGTSNPNLYWYRQAAGRGLQLLFYSVGIGQISSEVPQNLSASRPQDRQFILSSKKLLLSDSGFYLCAWAKGQGNTEAFFGQGTRLTVV.

The chain has TRBV19 and TRBJ1-1, with D perhaps TRBD1 (5 bases). CDR3 length equals 11 residues. V was pared by 7 bases and J by 6 bases, with 9 bases between. Germline V CDR1 and CDR2: LNHDA, SQIVND (reference sequence). The CDR3, as DNA: TGTGCCAGTATACAGGTCCCTGAAGCTTTCTTT. This gives the protein CASIQVPEAFF.

V is TRBV7-2 and J is TRBJ2-3, with 10 bases identical to TRBD2. This CDR3 contains 19 residues. The germline gives CDR1 SGHTA, CDR2 FQGNSA. V was clipped by 5 bases and J by 4 bases; unmatched bases: 18. DNA of the CDR3: TGTGCCAGCAGCCATCCCCCTGGGGCTAGCGGGGGTGGGGCAGATACGCAGTATTTT. This codes for CASSHPPGASGGGADTQYF.

This chain connects TRBV25-1 to TRBJ1-4, with D perhaps TRBD1 (6 bases). The V gene's germline CDR1 is MGHDK and CDR2 SYGVNS. This CDR3 is built from 18 residues. Trimming left V 5 bases short and J 6 bases short, with 25 bases between. CDR3 region: CASSLGADGQRGDEKLFF. The CDR3 bases are TGTGCCAGCAGTCTCGGGGCCGATGGACAGAGGGGTGATGAAAAACTGTTTTTT.

The chain recombines TRBV7-9 with TRBJ1-5, with D possibly TRBD1 on 5 matching bases. Trimming removed 7 bases from V and 3 bases from J, with 13 bases in between. In germline, CDR1 is SEHNR, CDR2 FQNEAQ (reference sequence). CDR3 length: 14 amino acids. The DNA for the CDR3 is TGTGCCAGCACCTGGGGGACCCTCAATCAGCCCCAGCATTTT. Amino acids: CASTWGTLNQPQHF. The full variable domain, rest sourced from reference TRBV7-9 and TRBJ1-5, is DTGVSQNPRHKITKRGQNVTFRCDPISEHNRLYWYRQTLGQGPEFLTYFQNEAQLEKSRLLSDRFSAERPKGSFSTLEIQRTEQGDSAMYLCASTWGTLNQPQHFGDGTRLSIL.

The V and J genes are TRBV28 and TRBJ2-1, with TRBD2 matching over 9 bases. The V and J ends lost 3 bases and 6 bases, in that order; junction bases with no gene match: 3. The germline gives CDR1 MDHEN, CDR2 SYDVKM. The CDR3 is made up of 14 amino acids. The CDR3 loop reads CASSLLAGRNEQFF. The CDR3 DNA reads TGTGCCAGCAGTTTGCTAGCGGGACGCAATGAGCAGTTCTTC. The complete variable domain, with remaining parts taken from reference TRBV28 and TRBJ2-1, reads DVKVTQSSRYLVKRTGEKVFLECVQDMDHENMFWYRQDPGLGLRLIYFSYDVKMKEKGDIPEGYSVSREKKERFSLILESASTNQTSMYLCASSLLAGRNEQFFGPGTRLTVL.